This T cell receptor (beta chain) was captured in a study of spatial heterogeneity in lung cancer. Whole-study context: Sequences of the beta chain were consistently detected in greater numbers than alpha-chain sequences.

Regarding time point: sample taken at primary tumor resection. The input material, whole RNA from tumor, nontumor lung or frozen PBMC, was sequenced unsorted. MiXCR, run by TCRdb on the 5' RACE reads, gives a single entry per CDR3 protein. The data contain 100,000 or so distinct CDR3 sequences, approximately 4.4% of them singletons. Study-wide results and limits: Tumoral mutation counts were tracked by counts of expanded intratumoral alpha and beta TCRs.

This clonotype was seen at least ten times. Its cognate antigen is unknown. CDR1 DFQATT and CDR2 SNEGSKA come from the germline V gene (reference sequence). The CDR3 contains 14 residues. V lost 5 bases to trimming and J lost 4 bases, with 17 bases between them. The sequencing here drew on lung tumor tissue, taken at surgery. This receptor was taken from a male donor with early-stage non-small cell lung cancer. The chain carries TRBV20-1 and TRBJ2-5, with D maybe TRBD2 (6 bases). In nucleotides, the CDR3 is TGCAGTGCTGACCCGGGAGATTTCGGAGAGACCCAGTACTTC. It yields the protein CSADPGDFGETQYF.